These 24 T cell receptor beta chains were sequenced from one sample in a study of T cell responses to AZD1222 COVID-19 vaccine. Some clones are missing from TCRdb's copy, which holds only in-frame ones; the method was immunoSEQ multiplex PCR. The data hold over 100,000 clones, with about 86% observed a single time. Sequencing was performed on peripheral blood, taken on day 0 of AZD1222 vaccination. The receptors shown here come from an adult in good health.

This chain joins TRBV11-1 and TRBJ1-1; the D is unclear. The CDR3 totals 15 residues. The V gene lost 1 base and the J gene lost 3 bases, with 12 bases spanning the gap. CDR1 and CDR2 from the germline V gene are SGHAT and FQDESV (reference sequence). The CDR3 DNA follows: TGTGCCAGCAGCTTAGATTTGGCGCGCGACACTGAAGCTTTCTTT. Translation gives CASSLDLARDTEAFF.

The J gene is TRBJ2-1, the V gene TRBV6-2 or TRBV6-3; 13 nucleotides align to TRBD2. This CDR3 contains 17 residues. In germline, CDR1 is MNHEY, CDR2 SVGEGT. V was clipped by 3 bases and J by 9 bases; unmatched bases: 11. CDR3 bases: TGTGCCAGCAGTTATTGGGGGGGACTAGCGGGACCTGGTGAGCAGTTCTTC. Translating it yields CASSYWGGLAGPGEQFF.

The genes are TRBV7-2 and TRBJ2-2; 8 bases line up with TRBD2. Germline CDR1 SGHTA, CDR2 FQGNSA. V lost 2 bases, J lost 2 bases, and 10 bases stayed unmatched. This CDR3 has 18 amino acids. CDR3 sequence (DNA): TGTGCCAGCAGCTTAAGAGCGGGAGCGGCGGGCAACACCGGGGAGCTGTTTTTT. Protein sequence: CASSLRAGAAGNTGELFF.

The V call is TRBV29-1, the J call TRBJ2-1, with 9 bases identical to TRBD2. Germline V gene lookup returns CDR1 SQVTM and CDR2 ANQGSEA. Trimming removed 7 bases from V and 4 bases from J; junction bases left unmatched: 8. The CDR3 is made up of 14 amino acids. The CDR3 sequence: CSGKTSGTYNEQFF. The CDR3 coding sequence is TGCAGCGGTAAGACTAGCGGTACTTACAATGAGCAGTTCTTC.

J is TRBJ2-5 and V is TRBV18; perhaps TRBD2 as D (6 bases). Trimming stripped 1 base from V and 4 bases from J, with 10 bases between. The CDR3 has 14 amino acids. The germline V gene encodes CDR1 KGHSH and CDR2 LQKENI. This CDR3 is CASSPRSSGETQYF. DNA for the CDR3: TGTGCCAGCTCACCACGGAGTAGCGGAGAGACCCAGTACTTC.

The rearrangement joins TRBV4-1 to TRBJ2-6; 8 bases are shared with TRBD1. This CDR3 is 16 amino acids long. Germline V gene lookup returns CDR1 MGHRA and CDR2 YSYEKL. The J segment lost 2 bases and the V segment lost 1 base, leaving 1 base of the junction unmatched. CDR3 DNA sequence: TGCGCCAGCAGCCAAGCAGGGGGCACTGGGGCCAACGTCCTGACTTTC. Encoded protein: CASSQAGGTGANVLTF.

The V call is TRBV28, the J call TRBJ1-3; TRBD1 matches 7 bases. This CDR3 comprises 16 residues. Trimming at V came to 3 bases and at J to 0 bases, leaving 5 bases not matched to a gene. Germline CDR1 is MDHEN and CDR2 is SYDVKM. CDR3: CASSLSGQDSGNTIYF. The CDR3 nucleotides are TGTGCCAGCAGTTTGTCCGGACAGGACTCTGGAAACACCATATATTTT.

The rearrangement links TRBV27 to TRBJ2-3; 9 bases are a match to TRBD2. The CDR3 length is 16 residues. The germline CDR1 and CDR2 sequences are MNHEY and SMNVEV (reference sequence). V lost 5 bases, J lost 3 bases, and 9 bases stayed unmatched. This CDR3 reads CASSPEREDRTDTQYF. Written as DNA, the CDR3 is TGTGCCAGCAGTCCTGAGCGGGAGGATAGAACAGATACGCAGTATTTT.

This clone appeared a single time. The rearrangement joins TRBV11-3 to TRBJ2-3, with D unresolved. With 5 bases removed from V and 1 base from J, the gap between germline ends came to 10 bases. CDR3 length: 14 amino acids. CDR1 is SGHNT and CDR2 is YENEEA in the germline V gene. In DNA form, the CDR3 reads TGTGCCAGCAGCCCCCCGGATGGCACAGATACGCAGTATTTT. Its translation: CASSPPDGTDTQYF.

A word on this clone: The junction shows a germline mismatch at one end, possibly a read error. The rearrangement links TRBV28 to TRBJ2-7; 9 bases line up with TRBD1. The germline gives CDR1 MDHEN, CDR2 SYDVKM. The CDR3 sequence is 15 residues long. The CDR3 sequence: CASSSGTGWSYEQYF. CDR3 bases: TGTGCCAGCAGTTCCGGGACAGGGTGGTCCTATGAGCAGTACTTC.

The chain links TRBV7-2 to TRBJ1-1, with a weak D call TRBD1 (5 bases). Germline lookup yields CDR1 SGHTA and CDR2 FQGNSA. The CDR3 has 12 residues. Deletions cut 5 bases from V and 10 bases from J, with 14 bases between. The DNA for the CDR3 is TGTGCCAGCAGCCTCAATCTAGGGGTAGCTTTCTTT. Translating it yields CASSLNLGVAFF.

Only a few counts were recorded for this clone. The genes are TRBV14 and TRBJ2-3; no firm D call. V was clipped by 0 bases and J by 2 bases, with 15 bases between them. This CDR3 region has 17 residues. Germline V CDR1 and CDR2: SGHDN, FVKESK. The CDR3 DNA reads TGTGCCAGCAGCCAAGATAGGATGTCGGATTCCACAGATACGCAGTATTTT. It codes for CASSQDRMSDSTDTQYF.

The CDR3 DNA reads TGTGCCAGCATAACCCGGAATGAGCAGTTCTTC. Its translation: CASITRNEQFF. The V call is TRBV28, the J call TRBJ2-1; D unclear. V was clipped by 7 bases and J by 7 bases, with 8 bases between them. This CDR3 has 11 residues. Germline V gene lookup returns CDR1 MDHEN and CDR2 SYDVKM.

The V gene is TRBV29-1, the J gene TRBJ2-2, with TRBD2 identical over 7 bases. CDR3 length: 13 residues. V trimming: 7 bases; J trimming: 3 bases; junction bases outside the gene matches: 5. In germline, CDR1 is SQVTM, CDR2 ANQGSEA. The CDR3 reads CSGGRPDTGELFF. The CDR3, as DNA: TGCAGCGGCGGGAGACCTGACACCGGGGAGCTGTTTTTT.

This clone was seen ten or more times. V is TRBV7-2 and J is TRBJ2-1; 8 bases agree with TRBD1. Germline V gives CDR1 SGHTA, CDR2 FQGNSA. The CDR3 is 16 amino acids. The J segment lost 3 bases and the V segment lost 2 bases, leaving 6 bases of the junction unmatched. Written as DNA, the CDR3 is TGTGCCAGCAGCTTAAAACGGACAGGGTACTACAATGAGCAGTTCTTC. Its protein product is CASSLKRTGYYNEQFF.

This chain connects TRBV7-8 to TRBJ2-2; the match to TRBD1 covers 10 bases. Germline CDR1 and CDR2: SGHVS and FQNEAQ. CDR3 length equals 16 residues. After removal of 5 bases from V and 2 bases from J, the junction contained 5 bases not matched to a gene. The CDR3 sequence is CASSVTTGGNTGELFF. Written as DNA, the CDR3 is TGTGCCAGCAGCGTTACGACAGGGGGCAACACCGGGGAGCTGTTTTTT. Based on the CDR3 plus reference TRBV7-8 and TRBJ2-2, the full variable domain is GAGVSQSPRYKVAKRGQDVALRCDPISGHVSLFWYQQALGQGPEFLTYFQNEAQLDKSGLPSDRFFAERPEGSVSTLKIQRTQQEDSAVYLCASSVTTGGNTGELFFGEGSRLTVL.

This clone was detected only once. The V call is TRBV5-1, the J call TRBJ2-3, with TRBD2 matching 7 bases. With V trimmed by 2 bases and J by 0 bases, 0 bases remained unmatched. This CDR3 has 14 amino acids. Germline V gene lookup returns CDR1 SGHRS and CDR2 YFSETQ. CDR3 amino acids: CASSFGGSTDTQYF. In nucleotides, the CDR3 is TGCGCCAGCAGCTTCGGGGGGAGCACAGATACGCAGTATTTT.

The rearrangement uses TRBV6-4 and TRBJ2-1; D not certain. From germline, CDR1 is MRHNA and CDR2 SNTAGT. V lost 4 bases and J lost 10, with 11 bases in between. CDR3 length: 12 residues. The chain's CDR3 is CASSVDPHEQFF. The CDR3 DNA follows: TGTGCCAGCAGTGTTGACCCACACGAGCAGTTCTTC.

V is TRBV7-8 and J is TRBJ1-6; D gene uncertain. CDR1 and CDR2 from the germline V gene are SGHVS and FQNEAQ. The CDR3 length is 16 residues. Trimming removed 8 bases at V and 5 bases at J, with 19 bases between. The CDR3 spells CASGRAAGRDNSPLHF. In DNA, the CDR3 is TGTGCCAGCGGACGAGCGGCGGGGAGGGATAATTCACCCCTCCACTTT.

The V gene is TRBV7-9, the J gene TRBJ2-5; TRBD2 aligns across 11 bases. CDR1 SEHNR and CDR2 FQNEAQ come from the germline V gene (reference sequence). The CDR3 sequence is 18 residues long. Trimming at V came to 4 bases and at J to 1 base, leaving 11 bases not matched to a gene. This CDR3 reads CASSSRQGTSGIQETQYF. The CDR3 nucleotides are TGTGCCAGCAGCTCGAGGCAAGGGACTAGCGGTATCCAAGAGACCCAGTACTTC.

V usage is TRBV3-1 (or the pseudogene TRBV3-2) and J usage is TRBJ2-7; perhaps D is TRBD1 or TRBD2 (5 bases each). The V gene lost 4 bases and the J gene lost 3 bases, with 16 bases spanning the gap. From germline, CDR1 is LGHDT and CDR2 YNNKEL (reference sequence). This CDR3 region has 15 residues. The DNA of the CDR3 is TGTGCCAGCAGCCCCGGGACGGCGGTAATCTACGAGCAGTACTTC. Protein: CASSPGTAVIYEQYF.

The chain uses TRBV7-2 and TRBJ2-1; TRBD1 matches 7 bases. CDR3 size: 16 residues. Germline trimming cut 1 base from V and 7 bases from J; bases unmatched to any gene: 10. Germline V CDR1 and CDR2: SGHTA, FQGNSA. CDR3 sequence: CASSLGIMTGLNEQFF. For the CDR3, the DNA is TGTGCCAGCAGCTTAGGGATAATGACAGGGCTAAATGAGCAGTTCTTC. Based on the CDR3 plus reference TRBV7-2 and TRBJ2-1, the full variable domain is GAGVSQSPSNKVTEKGKDVELRCDPISGHTALYWYRQSLGQGLEFLIYFQGNSAPDKSGLPSDRFSAERTGGSVSTLTIQRTQQEDSAVYLCASSLGIMTGLNEQFFGPGTRLTVL.

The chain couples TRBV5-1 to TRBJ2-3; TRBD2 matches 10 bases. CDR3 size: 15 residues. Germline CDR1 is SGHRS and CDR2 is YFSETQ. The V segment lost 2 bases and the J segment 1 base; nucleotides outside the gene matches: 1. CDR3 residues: CASSFGTSGTDTQYF. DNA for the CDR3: TGCGCCAGCAGCTTCGGGACTAGCGGCACAGATACGCAGTATTTT.

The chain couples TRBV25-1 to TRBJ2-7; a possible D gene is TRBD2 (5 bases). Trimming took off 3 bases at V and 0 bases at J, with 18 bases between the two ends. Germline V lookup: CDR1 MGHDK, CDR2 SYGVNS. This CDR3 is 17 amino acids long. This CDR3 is CASSDFPQRLLSYEQYF. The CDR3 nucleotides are TGTGCCAGCAGTGATTTTCCTCAGCGGCTCCTCTCCTACGAGCAGTACTTC.